This T cell receptor (beta chain) was recovered during a study of T cells in Graves' hyperthyroidism and ophthalmopathy. Study-wide context: The blood sample was taken at first diagnosis, before treatment began.

This clonotype was counted between two and nine times. As yet, its antigen is unknown. Newly diagnosed hyperthyroidism, duration under 2 months, in patients aged 18 to 65. The PBMCs were taken from around 10 ml of fresh peripheral blood. Amplified TCR beta CDR3 regions derived from RNA transcripts. The TCR CDR3 first-round RT-PCR relied on the HTBI primer set. Each CDR3 protein gets one entry after TCRdb re-called the multiplex PCR reads with MiXCR. The profile shows roughly 700,000 distinct CDR3 sequences, roughly a third of them singletons. Regarding the study as a whole: Peripheral blood also featured most of the thyroid clonotypes expanded above 0.001.

The CDR3 is 13 residues long. The germline V gene encodes CDR1 MNHEY and CDR2 SMNVEV (reference sequence). The ends were cut back, 5 bases at V and 5 bases at J, with 7 bases in the middle. The receptor was isolated from a woman aged 40 to 50 with Graves' hyperthyroidism. Source material: blood. V gene TRBV27 combines with J gene TRBJ1-6; D is unresolved. The CDR3 loop reads CASSEGNNSPLHF. The CDR3 DNA reads as TGTGCCAGCAGTGAAGGGAATAATTCACCCCTCCACTTT.